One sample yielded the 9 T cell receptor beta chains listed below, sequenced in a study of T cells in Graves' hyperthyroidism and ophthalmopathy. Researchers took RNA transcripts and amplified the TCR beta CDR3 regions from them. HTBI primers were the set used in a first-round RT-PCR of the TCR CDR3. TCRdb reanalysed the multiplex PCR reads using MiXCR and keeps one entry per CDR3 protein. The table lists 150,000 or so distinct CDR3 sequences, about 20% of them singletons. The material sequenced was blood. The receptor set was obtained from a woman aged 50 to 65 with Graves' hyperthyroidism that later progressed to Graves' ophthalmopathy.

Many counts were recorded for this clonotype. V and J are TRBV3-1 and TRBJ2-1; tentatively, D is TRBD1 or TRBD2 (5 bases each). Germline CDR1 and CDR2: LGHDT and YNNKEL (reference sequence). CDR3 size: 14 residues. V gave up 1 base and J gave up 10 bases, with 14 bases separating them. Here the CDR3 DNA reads TGTGCCAGCAGCCAAGGGAAGTACAGGAGGGAGCAGTTCTTC. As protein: CASSQGKYRREQFF.

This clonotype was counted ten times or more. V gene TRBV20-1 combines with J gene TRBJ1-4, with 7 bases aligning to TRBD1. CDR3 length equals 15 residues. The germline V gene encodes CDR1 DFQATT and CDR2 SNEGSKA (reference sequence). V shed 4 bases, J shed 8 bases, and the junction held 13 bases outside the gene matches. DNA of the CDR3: TGCAGTGCTACCGATTTTACAGGGGCCGTGGAAAAACTGTTTTTT. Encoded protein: CSATDFTGAVEKLFF.

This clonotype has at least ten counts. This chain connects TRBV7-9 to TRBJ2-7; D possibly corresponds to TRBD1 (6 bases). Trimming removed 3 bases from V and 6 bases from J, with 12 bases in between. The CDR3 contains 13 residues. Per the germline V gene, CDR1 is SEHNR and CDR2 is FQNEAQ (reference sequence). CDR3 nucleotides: TGTGCCAGCAGCTTTGGACAGCGACCCGAGCAGTACTTC. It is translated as CASSFGQRPEQYF.

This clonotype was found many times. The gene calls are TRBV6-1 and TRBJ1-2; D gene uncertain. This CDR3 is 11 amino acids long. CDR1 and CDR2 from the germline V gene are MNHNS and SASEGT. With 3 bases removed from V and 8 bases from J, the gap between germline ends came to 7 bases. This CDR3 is CASSDPSGYTF. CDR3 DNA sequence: TGTGCCAGCAGTGATCCCTCCGGCTACACCTTC.

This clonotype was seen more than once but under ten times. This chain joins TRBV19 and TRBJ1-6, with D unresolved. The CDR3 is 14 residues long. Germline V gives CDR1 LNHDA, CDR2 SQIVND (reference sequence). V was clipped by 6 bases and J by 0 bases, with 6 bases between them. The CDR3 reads CASSGSSYNSPLHF. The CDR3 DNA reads TGTGCCAGTAGCGGCAGCTCCTATAATTCACCCCTCCACTTT.

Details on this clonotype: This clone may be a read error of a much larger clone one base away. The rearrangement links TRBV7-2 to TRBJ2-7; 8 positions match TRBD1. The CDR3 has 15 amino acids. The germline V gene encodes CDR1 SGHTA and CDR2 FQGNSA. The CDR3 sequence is CASSLGQASSYKQYF. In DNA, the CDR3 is TGTGCCAGCAGCCTGGGACAGGCCTCCTCCTACAAGCAGTACTTC.

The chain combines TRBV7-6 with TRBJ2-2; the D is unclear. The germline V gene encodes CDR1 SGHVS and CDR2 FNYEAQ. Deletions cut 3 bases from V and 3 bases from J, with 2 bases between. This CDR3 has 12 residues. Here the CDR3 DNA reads TGTGCCAGCAGCTTCCACACCGGGGAGCTGTTTTTT. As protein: CASSFHTGELFF.

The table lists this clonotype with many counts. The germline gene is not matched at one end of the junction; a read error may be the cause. CDR3 DNA sequence: TGTGCCAGCACCTTGGGGGGGGGCACCCCCACAGATACGCAGTATTTT. This gives the protein CASTLGGGTPTDTQYF. V gene TRBV5-8 combines with J gene TRBJ2-3; a possible D gene is TRBD2 (7 bases). Per germline, CDR1 SGHTS and CDR2 YDEGEE. The CDR3 is 16 residues long.

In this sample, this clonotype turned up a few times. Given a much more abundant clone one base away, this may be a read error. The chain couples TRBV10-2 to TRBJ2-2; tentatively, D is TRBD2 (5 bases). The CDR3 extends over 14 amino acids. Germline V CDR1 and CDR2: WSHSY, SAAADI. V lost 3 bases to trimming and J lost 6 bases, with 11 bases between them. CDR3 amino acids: CASSDIPRAGELFF. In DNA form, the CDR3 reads TGCGCCAGCAGTGACATCCCGAGGGCCGGGGAGCTGTTTTTT.